Detailed here is one TCR beta chain. Its antigen is undetermined. The CDR3 totals 14 residues. Germline V gene data show CDR1 as SGHRS and CDR2 as YFSETQ. Unmatched junction bases numbered 10, after V lost 5 bases and J lost 7 bases. Ophthalmopathy patients all had a Clinical Activity Score of at least 3, a NOSPECS grade of at least 4 and disease under 3 months old. The study excluded patients with uncontrolled infection, other autoimmune disease, pregnancy or lactation. Orbital computed tomography and thyroid ultrasound, together with serum TRAb and thyroxine and clinical symptoms, were used for diagnoses. This entry belongs to a study of T cells in Graves' hyperthyroidism and ophthalmopathy. Study findings and constraints: In blood, most of the thyroid clonotypes expanded above 0.001 were also present.

Amplified regions were TCR beta CDR3 sequences from RNA transcripts. The HTBI primer set was used in a first-round RT-PCR of the TCR CDR3. A single record per CDR3 protein comes from TCRdb applying MiXCR to the multiplex PCR reads. Here the sample spans hundreds of thousands of distinct CDR3 sequences, around 20% being singletons. The genes are TRBV5-1 and TRBJ1-2; 8 bases align to TRBD1. The clonotype originates from a man aged 40-49 years with Graves' ophthalmopathy. What was sequenced was blood. CDR3 DNA sequence: TGCGCCAGCAGTCTTGGACAGGGTGACAGTGGCTACACCTTC. Translating it yields CASSLGQGDSGYTF.